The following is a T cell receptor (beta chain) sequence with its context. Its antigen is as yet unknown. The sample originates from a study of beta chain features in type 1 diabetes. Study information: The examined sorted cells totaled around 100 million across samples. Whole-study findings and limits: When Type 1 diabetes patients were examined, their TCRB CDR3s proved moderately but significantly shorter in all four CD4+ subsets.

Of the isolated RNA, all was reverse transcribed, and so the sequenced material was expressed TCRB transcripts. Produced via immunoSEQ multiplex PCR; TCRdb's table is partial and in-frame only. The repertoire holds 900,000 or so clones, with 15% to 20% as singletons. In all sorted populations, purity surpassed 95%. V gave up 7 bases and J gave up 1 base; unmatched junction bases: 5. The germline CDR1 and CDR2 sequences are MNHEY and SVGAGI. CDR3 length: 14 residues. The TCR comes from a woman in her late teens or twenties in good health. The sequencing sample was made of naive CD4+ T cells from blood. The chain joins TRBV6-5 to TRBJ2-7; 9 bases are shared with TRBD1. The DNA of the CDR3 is TGTGCCAGCAAAAAACAGGGGGCGTCCTACGAGCAGTACTTC. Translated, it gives CASKKQGASYEQYF.